A selection of T cell receptor beta chains follows, all from one sample in a study of shared clonotypes between healthy human individuals. Method: immunoSEQ multiplex PCR; TCRdb's copy keeps in-frame clones and lacks some. The sample contains a few million clones, approximately 95% of which appear only once. The sample was naive CD4+ T cells from PBMCs. Source of these receptors: a man between 18 and 35 years old in good health. Some clones in this sample may be carry-over from other donors' samples. The CDR3 runs from the conserved cysteine through the conserved F or W. D genes are given only for firm matches. Clone size is stated in some rows and not others, as once, few, many or a class when expanded.

>-|TRBJ1-6|TRBV30|-
TGTGCCTGGAGTGTAATCCCCCTTGACAATCCCCTCCACTTT
CAWSVIPLDNPLHF
>-|TRBJ2-3|TRBV21-1|-
TGTGCCAGCAGCGTTATGCTAGAGACGAGGACAGATACGCAGTATTTT
CASSVMLETRTDTQYF
>-|TRBJ2-2|TRBV5-1|TRBD2
TGCGCCAGCAGCTTCCCCCTAGCGGGAGGGTACGGGGAGCTGTTTTTT
CASSFPLAGGYGELFF
>few|TRBJ1-5|TRBV28|TRBD1
TGTGCCAGCAGTCCCTACAGGGGGCTAAATCAGCCCCAGCATTTT
CASSPYRGLNQPQHF
>-|TRBJ2-2|TRBV5-1|-
TGCGCCAGCAGCCCCCTGGCGGGCGCGAACACCGGGGAGCTGTTTTTT
CASSPLAGANTGELFF
>once|TRBJ1-3|TRBV5-6|-
TGTGCCAGCAGCCAATGGGGGGAAGGAAACACCATATATTTT
CASSQWGEGNTIYF
>-|TRBJ2-7|TRBV4-1|-
TGCGCCAGCAGCCAAGGGGGCACCTCCTACGAGCAGTACTTC
CASSQGGTSYEQYF
>-|TRBJ2-7|TRBV5-1|TRBD2
TGCGCCAGCAGCTTGGCCGCGTCTGGACTAGCGGGATACGAGCAGTACTTC
CASSLAASGLAGYEQYF
>-|TRBJ2-3|TRBV30|TRBD2
TGTGCCTGGAGAACCCCGGGACTAGCGGGAGGGCCGAGAGATACGCAGTATTTT
CAWRTPGLAGGPRDTQYF
>-|TRBJ1-3|TRBV5-1|-
TGCGCCAGCAGCCCCGGGGGACTCTCTGGAAACACCATATATTTT
CASSPGGLSGNTIYF
>-|TRBJ1-4|TRBV5-5|-
TGTGCCAGCAGCTTGTCCGGGGGCGGCCGGAATGAAAAACTGTTTTTT
CASSLSGGGRNEKLFF
>once|TRBJ2-5|TRBV27|TRBD1
TGTGCCAGCAGTACAGGAAGGGACAGAGAAGAGACCCAGTACTTC
CASSTGRDREETQYF
>-|TRBJ1-2|TRBV7-9|-
TGTGCCAGCAGCCAAGCCCTGACAGACTATGGCTACACCTTC
CASSQALTDYGYTF
>-|TRBJ2-3|TRBV28|-
TGTGCCAGCAGTACCCCGTCCGATACGCAGTATTTT
CASSTPSDTQYF
>-|TRBJ2-7|TRBV19|-
TGTGCCAGTAGTCCGCGGGACAACTCCTACGAGCAGTACTTC
CASSPRDNSYEQYF
>-|TRBJ2-1|TRBV19|-
TGTGCCAGTAGTCGGACCCTGCAGGGGGGATCGGCCAATGAGCAGTTCTTC
CASSRTLQGGSANEQFF
>-|TRBJ2-7|TRBV27|TRBD2
TGTGCCAGCAGTTACCCCGGACTAGGCGAGCAGTACTTC
CASSYPGLGEQYF
>-|TRBJ2-1|TRBV9|-
TGTGCCAGCAGCCCGGACCCCCGCAATGAGCAGTTCTTC
CASSPDPRNEQFF
>-|TRBJ1-2|TRBV15|-
TGTGCCACCAGCAGAGATTGGCAGGGCTATGGCTACACCTTC
CATSRDWQGYGYTF
>few|TRBJ2-5|TRBV20-1|-
TGCAGTGCTCGACTAGGCAGCCAGTACTTC
CSARLGSQYF